This entry lists 25 T cell receptor beta chains sequenced from one sample in a study of blood T cells in healthy people across ages. The second PCR ran about 6 to 11 cycles with a sample-barcoded 5' primer and J-beta primers. MiXCR, run by TCRdb on the 5' RACE reads, gives a single entry per CDR3 protein. The sample shows 1.4 million to 1.5 million distinct CDR3 sequences, 35% to 45% of them seen only once. The sample was blood. The receptors stem from a woman younger than 30 in good health.

This clonotype appeared many times. The J gene is TRBJ1-5, the V gene TRBV5-1, with TRBD1 identical over 11 bases. The CDR3 extends over 16 amino acids. CDR1 and CDR2 (germline): SGHRS, YFSETQ. J lost 7 bases, V lost 4 bases, and 10 bases had no gene match. CDR3 nucleotides: TGCGCCAGCAGCATGGGACCGGACAGGGGGCTCCAGCCCCAGCATTTT. As protein: CASSMGPDRGLQPQHF. Looking up the rest from reference TRBV5-1 and TRBJ1-5 gives the full variable domain: KAGVTQTPRYLIKTRGQQVTLSCSPISGHRSVSWYQQTPGQGLQFLFEYFSETQRNKGNFPGRFSGRQFSNSRSEMNVSTLELGDSALYLCASSMGPDRGLQPQHFGDGTRLSIL.

The chain uses TRBV12-3 or TRBV12-4 and TRBJ2-1; D uncertain. V gave up 6 bases and J gave up 8 bases, with 17 bases separating them. The CDR3 length is 14 residues. CDR3 sequence (DNA): TGTGCCAGCAGGGGGATGTCGTCCAAGGATGAGCAGTTCTTC. It codes for CASRGMSSKDEQFF.

The chain carries TRBV7-9 and TRBJ1-1; D not resolved. Per germline, CDR1 SEHNR and CDR2 FQNEAQ (reference sequence). V lost 1 base, J lost 4 bases, and 10 bases lay in between. The CDR3 consists of 14 residues. The CDR3 nucleotides read TGTGCCAGCAGCTTAGGGACGGTGGCCACTGAAGCTTTCTTT. This sequence encodes CASSLGTVATEAFF.

This clonotype turned up a few times. The chain carries TRBV21-1 and TRBJ1-6. TRBV21-1 is listed as a pseudogene. CDR3 length: 16 amino acids. CDR3 bases: TGTGCCAGCAGCAAATCCCCTCCTTCTCCTAATTCACCCCTCCACTTT. Its translation is CASSKSPPSPNSPLHF.

Notes on this clonotype: Compared with germline, one end of the junction differs, possibly owing to a read error. The chain couples TRBV5-1 to TRBJ2-5, with 8 nucleotides matching TRBD2. The germline V gene has CDR1 SGHRS and CDR2 YFSETQ. This CDR3 region has 14 residues. CDR3 protein: CASSSGTSQETHYF. The CDR3 region has the DNA TGCGCCAGCAGCTCCGGGACTAGTCAAGAGACCCATTACTTC.

This chain connects TRBV9 to TRBJ2-5, with D perhaps TRBD1 or TRBD2 (6 bases each). The CDR3 covers 13 residues. V shed 7 bases and J shed 1 base, with 11 bases lying between them. Germline CDR1 reads SGDLS; CDR2 reads YYNGEE. The CDR3 is CASGGGFQETQYF. The CDR3 DNA reads as TGTGCCAGCGGAGGGGGTTTCCAAGAGACCCAGTACTTC.

This chain links TRBV7-7 with TRBJ2-5; the D gene is possibly TRBD2 (6 bases). Trimming removed 3 bases from V and 11 bases from J, with 16 bases in between. The CDR3 is made up of 13 amino acids. Germline CDR1 SSHAT, CDR2 FNYEAQ (reference sequence). Here the CDR3 reads CASSFTSWHEQYF. The CDR3 DNA is TGTGCCAGCAGCTTTACTAGCTGGCATGAGCAGTACTTC.

The chain couples TRBV20-1 to TRBJ1-1; D gene uncertain. The CDR3 is 14 amino acids. Germline CDR1 reads DFQATT; CDR2 reads SNEGSKA (reference sequence). V shed 6 bases and J shed 1 base, with 15 bases lying between them. Written as DNA, the CDR3 is TGCAGTGCCCCGAGGCAGGAGGCGAACACTGAAGCTTTCTTT. It specifies CSAPRQEANTEAFF.

The genes are TRBV11-2 and TRBJ2-7, with 8 bases identical to TRBD1. The CDR3 contains 14 residues. Per the germline V gene, CDR1 is SGHAT and CDR2 is FQNNGV. The J segment lost 5 bases and the V segment lost 6 bases, leaving 9 bases of the junction unmatched. In DNA form, the CDR3 reads TGTGCCAGCAGGCCGGACAGGGCAAACAACGAGCAGTACTTC. This codes for CASRPDRANNEQYF.

The sample holds a few counts of this clonotype. V gene TRBV12-3 or TRBV12-4 combines with J gene TRBJ1-2; 9 bases match TRBD1. This CDR3 has 13 residues. J was trimmed by 5 bases and V by 7 bases; bases with no gene match: 5. The CDR3 nucleotides read TGTGCCAGCATCAGGACAGGGGAGTATGGCTACACCTTC. This codes for CASIRTGEYGYTF.

The chain carries TRBV7-9 and TRBJ1-3; no definite D call. Looked up from germline, CDR1 is SEHNR and CDR2 is FQNEAQ (reference sequence). V was trimmed by 5 bases and J by 4 bases, leaving 12 bases between them. The CDR3 loop spans 14 amino acids. In DNA form, the CDR3 reads TGTGCCAGCAGCAACCGGACGGCAGGAAACACCATATATTTT. Translation: CASSNRTAGNTIYF.

This chain links TRBV4-1 with TRBJ1-6; D gene ambiguous. Germline V gene sequence: CDR1 MGHRA, CDR2 YSYEKL. The CDR3 loop spans 13 amino acids. Deletions cut 4 bases from V and 9 bases from J, with 10 bases between. The CDR3 nucleotides read TGCGCCAGCAGCCCCGAACTGGGTTCACCCCTCCACTTT. It yields the protein CASSPELGSPLHF.

V usage is TRBV12-3 or TRBV12-4 and J usage is TRBJ2-1; D unresolved. This CDR3 is built from 12 residues. V was trimmed by 5 bases and J by 6 bases, leaving 8 bases between them. In DNA, the CDR3 is TGTGCCAGCAGTCCCCAAAGCAATGAGCAGTTCTTC. Protein product: CASSPQSNEQFF.

The CDR3: CSARDLAGGPDTQYF. The CDR3 DNA reads TGCAGTGCTAGAGATCTAGCGGGGGGGCCGGATACGCAGTATTTT. The chain uses TRBV20-1 and TRBJ2-3, with TRBD2 identical over 12 bases. V lost 0 bases to trimming and J lost 6 bases; unmatched junction nucleotides: 4. The CDR3 contains 15 residues. The germline V gene encodes CDR1 DFQATT and CDR2 SNEGSKA (reference sequence).

This clonotype came up a few times. This chain connects TRBV20-1 to TRBJ2-7, with D possibly being TRBD2 (6 bases). The CDR3 runs to 15 residues. Germline V gene data show CDR1 as DFQATT and CDR2 as SNEGSKA (reference sequence). The V gene lost 1 base and the J gene lost 0 bases, with 13 bases spanning the gap. CDR3 coding DNA: TGCAGTGCTAGAGCTTTGGAGGGATTCTCCTACGAGCAGTACTTC. Translation: CSARALEGFSYEQYF.

This clonotype was recorded once. This sequence joins TRBV11-3 and TRBJ2-5; 9 positions match TRBD1. The CDR3 runs to 17 residues. Trimming took 4 bases from V and 11 from J; bases not matched to a gene: 20. Germline V gene lookup returns CDR1 SGHNT and CDR2 YENEEA. CDR3 region: CASSSNDRGASFNEQYF. The CDR3 region has the DNA TGTGCCAGCAGCTCGAACGACAGGGGGGCGAGTTTCAATGAGCAGTACTTC. The full variable domain, completed using reference TRBV11-3 and TRBJ2-5, is EAGVVQSPRYKIIEKKQPVAFWCNPISGHNTLYWYLQNLGQGPELLIRYENEEAVDDSQLPKDRFSAERLKGVDSTLKIQPAELGDSAVYLCASSSNDRGASFNEQYFGPGTRLLVL.

This clonotype turned up a few times. J is TRBJ2-7 and V is TRBV4-2; 9 positions agree with TRBD1. This CDR3 contains 15 residues. Germline V gene data show CDR1 as LGHNA and CDR2 as YNFKEQ. Trimming removed 1 base from V and 4 bases from J; junction bases left unmatched: 5. The CDR3 loop is CASSQASDRGYEQYF. Here the CDR3 DNA reads TGTGCCAGCAGCCAAGCCTCCGACAGGGGGTACGAGCAGTACTTC.

This clonotype appeared once. DNA of the CDR3: TGCGCCAGCAGTGACGGGGCCCTAAAAGCGAACACCGGGGAGCTGTTTTTT. It codes for CASSDGALKANTGELFF. The V and J genes are TRBV10-1 and TRBJ2-2; D tentatively reads TRBD1 or TRBD2 (5 bases each). Trimming stripped 3 bases from V and 0 bases from J, with 14 bases between. CDR1 and CDR2 from the germline V gene are WNHNN and SYGVQD (reference sequence). The CDR3 sequence is 17 residues long.

V is TRBV5-6 and J is TRBJ2-5; D is perhaps TRBD2 (6 bases). The closer fit of TRBJ2-7 to the DNA end suggests the J call may be wrong. This CDR3 spans 14 amino acids. Germline V gene sequence: CDR1 SGHDT, CDR2 YYEEEE. CDR3: CASSLGPGDYEQYF. In nucleotides, the CDR3 is TGTGCCAGCAGCTTGGGGCCGGGGGACTACGAGCAGTACTTC.

This clonotype has a handful of counts. The V and J genes are TRBV2 and TRBJ1-2; no clear D gene. V shed 6 bases and J shed 1 base, with 12 bases lying between them. CDR1 and CDR2 (germline): SNHLY, FYNNEI. This CDR3 spans 14 amino acids. CDR3 sequence: CASSARAINYGYTF. CDR3 nucleotides: TGTGCCAGCAGCGCCCGGGCCATTAACTATGGCTACACCTTC.

This chain uses TRBV20-1 with TRBJ1-6; TRBD1 agrees at 9 bases. This CDR3 comprises 14 residues. Germline V gene data show CDR1 as DFQATT and CDR2 as SNEGSKA (reference sequence). V dropped 5 bases and J dropped 6; count of bases not matched to a gene: 5. The DNA of the CDR3 is TGCAGTGCTCCCCGGGGACAGGGTAATTCACCCCTCCACTTT. This translates into CSAPRGQGNSPLHF.

The chain joins TRBV27 to TRBJ2-7; 7 bases agree with TRBD1. Germline CDR1 is MNHEY and CDR2 is SMNVEV (reference sequence). The CDR3 is made up of 15 amino acids. Trimming removed 5 bases from V and 5 bases from J; junction bases left unmatched: 12. The CDR3 loop is CASSPIGGLWDEQYF. The CDR3 region has the DNA TGTGCCAGCAGTCCGATAGGGGGCCTTTGGGACGAGCAGTACTTC.

This clonotype was counted only a few times. V and J are TRBV29-1 and TRBJ2-7, with D perhaps matching TRBD1 (6 bases). There are 14 residues in the CDR3. The V gene lost 3 bases and the J gene lost 7 bases, with 19 bases spanning the gap. Germline V gene data show CDR1 as SQVTM and CDR2 as ANQGSEA. The CDR3 region is CSVETDSIYNEQYF. CDR3 bases: TGCAGCGTTGAGACGGACAGCATCTACAATGAGCAGTACTTC.

This clonotype was seen a handful of times. The V and J genes are TRBV6-6 and TRBJ2-7, with 7 bases that match TRBD1. V shed 5 bases, J shed 2 bases, and the junction held 12 bases outside the gene matches. The CDR3 is made up of 16 amino acids. The germline CDR1 and CDR2 sequences are MNHNY and SVGAGI (reference sequence). The CDR3 region is CASSPTDRERAYEQYF. The CDR3 region has the DNA TGTGCCAGCAGTCCCACAGACAGGGAAAGGGCCTACGAGCAGTACTTC.

This clonotype occurred a few times. The chain couples TRBV29-1 to TRBJ1-1; D not resolved. The CDR3 length is 14 residues. With 5 bases removed from V and 3 bases from J, the gap between germline ends came to 16 bases. Per the germline V gene, CDR1 is SQVTM and CDR2 is ANQGSEA. The CDR3 DNA reads as TGCAGCGTTTGGGGAACAGATGGGGACACTGAAGCTTTCTTT. This gives the protein CSVWGTDGDTEAFF.